The sequence of this T cell receptor (beta chain) was determined in a study of shared clonotypes between healthy human individuals. This CDR3 contains 12 residues. V lost 7 bases and J lost 4, with 10 bases in between. Germline V gene sequence: CDR1 SNHLY, CDR2 FYNNEI. The assay ran at deep level. Data came from immunoSEQ multiplex PCR; TCRdb stores just in-frame clones and leaves some out. The sample includes 300,000 to 400,000 clones, 74% of them seen just once. Comments on this clone: Its specificity is not known.

The study, taken as a whole, reports: Against clonotypes common to all four donors, non-shared ones had lower generation probabilities.

Material for sequencing was memory CD4+ T cells sorted from blood. The sample's subset: CD45RA-negative fraction. The rearrangement joins TRBV2 to TRBJ1-2; D unclear. This receptor was obtained from a man in his thirties or forties in good health. The CDR3 here is CASNPVGYGYTF. The CDR3 coding sequence is TGTGCCAGCAATCCGGTAGGCTATGGCTACACCTTC.